The T cell receptor (beta chain) described here comes from a study of T cell repertoires in cytomegalovirus infection. Study-level information: Public signatures in TCR beta pointed to CMV infection and matching HLA type. Findings and caveats of the study: Ex vivo, HLA-C-restricted CMV-specific TCR beta clonotypes prevailed over the rest of the response. Identification of carriers of CMV plus the relevant HLA was achieved through cumulative public TCR beta family frequency.

TCRdb itself ran the reads through MiXCR, one entry per CDR3 protein. The table records roughly 760,000 distinct CDR3 sequences, 35% to 45% of them present only once. A remark on this clonotype: Antigen unknown. At one boundary the junction diverges from the germline segment, which might be a read error.

This CDR3 contains 15 residues. Germline V gene lookup returns CDR1 MDHEN and CDR2 SYDVKM. Input material: PBMCs. The genes are TRBV28 and TRBJ1-2, with 7 bases aligning to TRBD1. The TCR was taken from a human donor in good health (CMV status not recorded). Some clones in this sample may be carry-over from other donors' samples. This CDR3 is CASSLSAGGNYVYTF. CDR3 in DNA: TGTGCCAGCAGTTTATCGGCAGGGGGGAACTATGTCTACACCTTC.